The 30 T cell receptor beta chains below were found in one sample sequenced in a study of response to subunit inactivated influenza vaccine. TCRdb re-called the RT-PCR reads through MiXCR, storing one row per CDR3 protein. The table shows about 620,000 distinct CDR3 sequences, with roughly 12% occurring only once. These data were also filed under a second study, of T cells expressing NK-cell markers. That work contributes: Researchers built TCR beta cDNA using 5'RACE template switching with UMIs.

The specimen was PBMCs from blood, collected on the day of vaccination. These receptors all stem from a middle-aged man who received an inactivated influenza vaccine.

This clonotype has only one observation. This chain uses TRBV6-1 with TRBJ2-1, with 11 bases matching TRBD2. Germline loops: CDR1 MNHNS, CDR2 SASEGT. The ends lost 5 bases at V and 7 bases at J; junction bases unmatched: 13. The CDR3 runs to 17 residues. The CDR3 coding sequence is TGTGCCAGCAGTCCGACTAGCGGGGTTTATGTTGGGAATGAGCAGTTCTTC. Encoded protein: CASSPTSGVYVGNEQFF.

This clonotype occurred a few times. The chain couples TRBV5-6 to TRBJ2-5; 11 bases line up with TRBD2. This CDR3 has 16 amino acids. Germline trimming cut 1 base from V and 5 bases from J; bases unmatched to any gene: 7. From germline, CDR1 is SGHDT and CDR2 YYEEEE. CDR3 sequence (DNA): TGTGCCAGCAGCTTGCACCTAGCGGGGGGAAGCGAGACCCAGTACTTC. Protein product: CASSLHLAGGSETQYF.

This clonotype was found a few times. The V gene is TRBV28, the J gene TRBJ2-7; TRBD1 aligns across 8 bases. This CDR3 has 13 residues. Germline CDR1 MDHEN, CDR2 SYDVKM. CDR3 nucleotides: TGTGCGCTACAGGGGGTCCGATCCTACGAGCAGTACTTC. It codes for CALQGVRSYEQYF.

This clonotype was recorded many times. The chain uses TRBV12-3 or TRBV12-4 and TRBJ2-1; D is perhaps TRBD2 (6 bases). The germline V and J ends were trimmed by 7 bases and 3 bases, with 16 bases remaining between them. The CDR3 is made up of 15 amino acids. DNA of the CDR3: TGTGCCAGCACCCGAGCGGGTTCCTACTACAATGAGCAGTTCTTC. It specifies CASTRAGSYYNEQFF.

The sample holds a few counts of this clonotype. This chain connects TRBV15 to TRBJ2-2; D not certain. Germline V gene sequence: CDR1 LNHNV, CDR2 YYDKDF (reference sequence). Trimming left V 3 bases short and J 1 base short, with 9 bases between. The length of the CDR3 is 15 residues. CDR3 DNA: TGTGCCACCAGCAGGATGACGGAGAACACCGGGGAGCTGTTTTTT. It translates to CATSRMTENTGELFF.

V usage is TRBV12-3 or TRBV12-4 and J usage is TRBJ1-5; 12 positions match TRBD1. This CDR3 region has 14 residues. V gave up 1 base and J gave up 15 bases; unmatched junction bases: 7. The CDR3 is CASSLGDRGLPMHF. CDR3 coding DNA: TGTGCCAGCAGTTTAGGGGACAGGGGGCTTCCGATGCATTTT.

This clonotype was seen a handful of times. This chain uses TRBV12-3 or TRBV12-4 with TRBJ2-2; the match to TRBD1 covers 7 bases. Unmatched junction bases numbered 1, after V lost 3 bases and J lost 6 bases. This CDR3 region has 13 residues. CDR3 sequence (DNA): TGTGCCAGCAGTTTTGACAGGGCCGGGGAGCTGTTTTTT. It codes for CASSFDRAGELFF.

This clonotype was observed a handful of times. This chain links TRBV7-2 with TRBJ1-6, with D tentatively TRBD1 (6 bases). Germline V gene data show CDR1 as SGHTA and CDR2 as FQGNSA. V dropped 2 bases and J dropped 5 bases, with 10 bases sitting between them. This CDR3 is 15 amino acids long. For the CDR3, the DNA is TGTGCCAGCAGCTTAAGAGGGGGACATAATTCACCCCTCCACTTT. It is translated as CASSLRGGHNSPLHF.

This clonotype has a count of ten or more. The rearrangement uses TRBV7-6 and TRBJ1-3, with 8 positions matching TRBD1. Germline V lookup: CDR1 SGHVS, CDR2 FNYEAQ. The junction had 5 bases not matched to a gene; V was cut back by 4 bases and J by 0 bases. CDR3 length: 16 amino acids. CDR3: CASSSRTGHSGNTIYF. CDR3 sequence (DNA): TGTGCCAGCAGCTCCCGGACAGGGCACTCTGGAAACACCATATATTTT.

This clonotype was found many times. CDR3 loop: CASRFRLAVNEQFF. The CDR3 DNA reads as TGTGCCAGCAGATTTAGACTAGCGGTAAATGAGCAGTTCTTC. V and J are TRBV2 and TRBJ2-1, with 9 nucleotides matching TRBD2. The V segment lost 6 bases and the J segment 7 bases; nucleotides outside the gene matches: 7. Per the germline V gene, CDR1 is SNHLY and CDR2 is FYNNEI. The CDR3 is 14 residues long.

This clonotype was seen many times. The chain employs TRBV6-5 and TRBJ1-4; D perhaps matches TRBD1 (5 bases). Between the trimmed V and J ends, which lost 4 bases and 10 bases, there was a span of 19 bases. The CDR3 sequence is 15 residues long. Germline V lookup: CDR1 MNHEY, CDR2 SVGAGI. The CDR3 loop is CASSLSRGAFVKLFF. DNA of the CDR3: TGTGCCAGCAGTTTGTCTAGGGGCGCGTTCGTAAAACTGTTTTTT.

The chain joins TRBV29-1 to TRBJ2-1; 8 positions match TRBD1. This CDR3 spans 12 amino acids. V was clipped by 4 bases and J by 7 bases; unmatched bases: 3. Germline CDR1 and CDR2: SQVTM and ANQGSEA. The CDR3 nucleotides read TGCAGCGTTGCAGGGGGCGTGAATGAGCAGTTCTTC. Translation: CSVAGGVNEQFF.

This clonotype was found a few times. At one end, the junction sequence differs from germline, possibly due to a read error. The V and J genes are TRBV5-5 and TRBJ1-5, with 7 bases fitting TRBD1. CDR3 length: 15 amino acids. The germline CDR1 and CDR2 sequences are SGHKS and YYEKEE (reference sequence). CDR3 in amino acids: CASSLGQTSNQPQHF. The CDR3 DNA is TGTGCCAGCAGTTTGGGACAGACTAGCAATCAGCCCCAGCATTTT.

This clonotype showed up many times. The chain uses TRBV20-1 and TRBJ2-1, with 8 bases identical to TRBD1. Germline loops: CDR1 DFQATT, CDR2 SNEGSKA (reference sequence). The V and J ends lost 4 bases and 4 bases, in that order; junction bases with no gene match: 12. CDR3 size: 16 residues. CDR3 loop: CSANTHQGAGYNEQFF. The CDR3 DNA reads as TGCAGTGCTAACACGCACCAGGGGGCTGGGTACAATGAGCAGTTCTTC.

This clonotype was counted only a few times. CDR3 amino acids: CAIKGLNTDTQYF. DNA for the CDR3: TGTGCCATCAAGGGACTAAACACAGATACGCAGTATTTT. This chain links TRBV10-3 with TRBJ2-3; TRBD2 aligns across 7 bases. The CDR3 is 13 amino acids. Trimming took 7 bases from V and 2 from J; bases not matched to a gene: 3. The V gene's germline CDR1 is ENHRY and CDR2 SYGVKD.

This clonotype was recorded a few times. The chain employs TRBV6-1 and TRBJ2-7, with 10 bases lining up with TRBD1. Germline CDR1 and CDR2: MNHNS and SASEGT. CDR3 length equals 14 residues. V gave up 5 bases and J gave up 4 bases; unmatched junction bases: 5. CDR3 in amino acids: CASSTTGGAYEQYF. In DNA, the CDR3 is TGTGCCAGCAGTACGACAGGGGGCGCGTACGAGCAGTACTTC.

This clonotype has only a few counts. CDR3 DNA sequence: TGTGCCAGCAGCCAAGTAGGGGCTAGCGGGATGAATGAGCAGTTCTTC. It translates to CASSQVGASGMNEQFF. This chain joins TRBV3-1 and TRBJ2-1, with 9 bases that match TRBD2. Germline trimming cut 1 base from V and 7 bases from J; bases unmatched to any gene: 8. The CDR3 extends over 16 amino acids. The germline CDR1 and CDR2 sequences are LGHDT and YNNKEL (reference sequence).

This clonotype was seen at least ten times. The CDR3 here is CASSFQGDEAFF. DNA of the CDR3: TGCGCCAGCAGCTTTCAGGGTGATGAAGCTTTCTTT. The V and J genes are TRBV5-1 and TRBJ1-1; TRBD1 is a possible D gene (5 bases). The CDR3 runs 12 residues. Per germline, CDR1 SGHRS and CDR2 YFSETQ. V lost 2 bases, J lost 7 bases, and 9 bases lay in between.

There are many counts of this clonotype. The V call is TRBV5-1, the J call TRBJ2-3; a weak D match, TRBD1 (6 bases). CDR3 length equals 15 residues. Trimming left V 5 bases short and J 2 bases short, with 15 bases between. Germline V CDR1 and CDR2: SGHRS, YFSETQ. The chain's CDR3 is CASRTQGSSTDTQYF. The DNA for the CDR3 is TGCGCCAGCAGGACACAGGGCTCCTCCACAGATACGCAGTATTTT.

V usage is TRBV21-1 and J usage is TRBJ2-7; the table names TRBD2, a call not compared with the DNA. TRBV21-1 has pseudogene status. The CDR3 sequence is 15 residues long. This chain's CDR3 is CASSEVGGPGGEQYF. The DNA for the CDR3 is TGTGCCAGCAGCGAAGTAGGAGGGCCCGGGGGAGAGCAGTACTTC.

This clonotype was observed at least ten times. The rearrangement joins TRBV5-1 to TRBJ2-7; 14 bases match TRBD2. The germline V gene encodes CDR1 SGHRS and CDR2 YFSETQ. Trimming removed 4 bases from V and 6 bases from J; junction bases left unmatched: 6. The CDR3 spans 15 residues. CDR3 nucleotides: TGCGCCAGCAGCCCTGGGGGACTAGCGGGAGCCGAGCAGTACTTC. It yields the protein CASSPGGLAGAEQYF.

The CDR3 DNA reads as TGTGCCAGCAGCATTTGGCCACAGGGGCGCTCCTACAATGAGCAGTTCTTC. This encodes CASSIWPQGRSYNEQFF. The chain uses TRBV7-9 and TRBJ2-1; 7 bases line up with TRBD1. Germline assignment: CDR1 SEHNR and CDR2 FQNEAQ (reference sequence). The CDR3 contains 17 residues. V dropped 5 bases and J dropped 0; count of bases not matched to a gene: 10.

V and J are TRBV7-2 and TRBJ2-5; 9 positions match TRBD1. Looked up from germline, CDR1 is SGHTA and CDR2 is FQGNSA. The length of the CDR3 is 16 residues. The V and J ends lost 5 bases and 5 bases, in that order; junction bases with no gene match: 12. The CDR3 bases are TGTGCCAGCAGCGGGGGCAGGACAGGGGTCGGGGAGACCCAGTACTTC. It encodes CASSGGRTGVGETQYF.

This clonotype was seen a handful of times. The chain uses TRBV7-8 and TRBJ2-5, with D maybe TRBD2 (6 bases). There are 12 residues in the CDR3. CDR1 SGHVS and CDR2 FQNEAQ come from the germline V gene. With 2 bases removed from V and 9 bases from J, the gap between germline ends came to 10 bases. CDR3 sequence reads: CASSLRGKSQYF. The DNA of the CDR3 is TGTGCCAGCAGCTTACGGGGGAAGTCCCAGTACTTC.

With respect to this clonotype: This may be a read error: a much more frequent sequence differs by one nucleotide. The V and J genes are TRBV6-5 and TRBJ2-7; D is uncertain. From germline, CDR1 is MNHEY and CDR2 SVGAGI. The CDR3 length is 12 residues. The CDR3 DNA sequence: TGTGCCAGCAGGGAAGGATCCTACGAGCAGCACTTC. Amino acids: CASREGSYEQHF.

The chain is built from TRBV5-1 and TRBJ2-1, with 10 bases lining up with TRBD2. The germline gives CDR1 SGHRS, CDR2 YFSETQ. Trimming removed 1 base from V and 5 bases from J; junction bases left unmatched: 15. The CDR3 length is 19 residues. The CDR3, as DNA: TGCGCCAGCAGCTTGAGGCACAGGGAAGTAGCGGGGGGAAACAATGAGCAGTTCTTC. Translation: CASSLRHREVAGGNNEQFF. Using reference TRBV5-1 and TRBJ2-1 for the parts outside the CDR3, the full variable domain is KAGVTQTPRYLIKTRGQQVTLSCSPISGHRSVSWYQQTPGQGLQFLFEYFSETQRNKGNFPGRFSGRQFSNSRSEMNVSTLELGDSALYLCASSLRHREVAGGNNEQFFGPGTRLTVL.

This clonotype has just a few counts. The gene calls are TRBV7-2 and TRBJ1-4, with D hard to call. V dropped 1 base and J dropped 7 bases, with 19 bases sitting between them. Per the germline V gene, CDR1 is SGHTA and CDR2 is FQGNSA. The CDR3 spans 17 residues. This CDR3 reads CASSLVSLGHRGEKLFF. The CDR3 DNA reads TGTGCCAGCAGCTTAGTGTCCTTAGGCCACCGAGGTGAAAAACTGTTTTTT.

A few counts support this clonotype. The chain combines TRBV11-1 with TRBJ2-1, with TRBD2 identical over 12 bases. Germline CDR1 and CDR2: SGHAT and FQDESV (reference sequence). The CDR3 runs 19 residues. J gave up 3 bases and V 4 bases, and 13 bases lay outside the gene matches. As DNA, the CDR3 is TGTGCCAGCAGCTCGACGGGACTAGCGGGCCCGAAAAACTACAATGAGCAGTTCTTC. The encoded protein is CASSSTGLAGPKNYNEQFF.

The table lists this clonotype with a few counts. The CDR3 nucleotides are TGTGCCAGCAGCTTAGATTCAAGGGGGGGCTCCTACAATGAGCAGTTCTTC. It yields the protein CASSLDSRGGSYNEQFF. This chain uses TRBV11-3 with TRBJ2-1, with D possibly matching TRBD2 (7 bases). The ends were cut back, 0 bases at V and 0 bases at J, with 12 bases in the middle. CDR1 SGHNT and CDR2 YENEEA come from the germline V gene. CDR3 length equals 17 residues.

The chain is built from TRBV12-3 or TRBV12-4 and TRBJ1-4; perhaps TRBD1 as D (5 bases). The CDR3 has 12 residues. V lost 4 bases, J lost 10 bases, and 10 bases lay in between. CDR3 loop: CASSSGRGKLFF. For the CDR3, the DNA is TGTGCCAGCAGTTCCGGGAGGGGAAAACTGTTTTTT.